This T cell receptor (beta chain) was identified in a study of CD8 T cells in ankylosing spondylitis (dated by TCRdb to the late 2010s). Study-level background: To find TCR variants linked to disease, the study profiled T cell receptor beta repertoires in ankylosing spondylitis patients and healthy donors. Peripheral blood samples were taken, and synovial fluid was additionally collected from ankylosing spondylitis patients. The whole study cohort included about a hundred healthy donors and 20 to 30 ankylosing spondylitis patients. Broad study findings and their caveats: Some motif variants were previously reported in synovial fluid and blood of reactive arthritis patients, suggesting common disease-initiation mechanisms. The disease-linked clones were reported to be significantly enriched in matched synovial fluid samples from ankylosing spondylitis patients. A TCR beta motif made up of roughly eight highly homologous amino acid variants appeared to be characteristic of blood from ankylosing spondylitis patients. In peripheral blood, the disease-linked clones were found at relatively low frequencies and had a CD8+ phenotype.

From its cysteine to its phenylalanine, the CDR3 spans 14 amino acids. The entry retains the CDR3 DNA only, 42 bases that are in frame from base 1. CDR1 and CDR2 are read off the germline V gene (reference sequence) as DFQATT and SNEGSKA. Trimming removed 4 bases from V and 5 bases from J, leaving 15 bases between the germline ends. The run used an Illumina HiSeq 2500. TCR beta libraries were prepared by quantitative 5'-RACE with molecular barcodes. The authors processed their data as follows. Disease-linked TCR variants were identified with a new computational method built on a probabilistic model of VDJ rearrangement. TCRdb reran the public reads through fastp at Q25 and MiXCR, keeping productive beta chains. Rows are unified per CDR3 protein, each entry keeping the most common DNA and genes. The V and J calls were determined by TCRdb, not by the authors. Across this sample there are about 500,000 distinct CDR3 sequences, with roughly 5.2% seen only once. The ten largest clones capture 3% to 4.5% of the sample.

This clonotype was counted ten times or more. Its antigen remains undetermined. Base qualities are not provided; no much larger clone lies one nucleotide away. The rearrangement joined TRBV20-1 to TRBJ1-5; the D gene lacks a confident call. The TCR was taken from a male donor with ankylosing spondylitis. The sequenced sample consisted of blood, either unsorted or a sorted T cell fraction (not recorded which). The bases are TGCAGTGCTATAGGCGGCGCGTGGGATCAGCCCCAGCATTTT. This encodes CSAIGGAWDQPQHF.